A single sample is the source of the 25 T cell receptor beta chains below, sequenced in a study of shared T cell receptors in the human thymus (dated by TCRdb to 2020 to 2022). Receptor amplification or capture employed the immunoSEQ multiplex PCR assay. TCRdb stores this immuneACCESS table with in-frame sequences only. Part of the clones is absent; in the studies checked, under half of the shortfall reflects unresolved V genes, and no reason is known for the rest. The sample yields 600,000 or so clones; 87% were counted once. About 0.0094% of the sample is held by the ten biggest clonotypes. These sequences were also reported in another study, on human thymus T cells.

The sequenced material came from thymocytes. The receptors shown here come from a boy under two years old with a congenital heart defect. Donor details come from another sample of the same person, matched by shared clones.

J is TRBJ2-2 and V is TRBV9; no clear D gene. The germline CDR1 and CDR2 sequences are SGDLS and YYNGEE. CDR3 length: 12 residues. The V and J ends lost 3 bases and 3 bases respectively, with 3 bases between them. DNA of the CDR3: TGTGCCAGCAGCGCAGACACCGGGGAGCTGTTTTTT. Translating it yields CASSADTGELFF.

The V gene is TRBV18, the J gene TRBJ1-4; possible D gene TRBD1, 6 bases. Germline V gene lookup returns CDR1 KGHSH and CDR2 LQKENI. This CDR3 is 15 amino acids long. Trimming cost V 5 bases and J 0 bases, with 10 bases left between them. Here the CDR3 reads CASSISGATNEKLFF. In DNA, the CDR3 is TGTGCCAGCTCAATATCAGGGGCAACTAATGAAAAACTGTTTTTT.

The rearrangement joins TRBV4-3 to TRBJ2-2; 10 nucleotides align to TRBD1. This CDR3 comprises 19 residues. Germline-derived CDR1 and CDR2 are LGHNA and YSLEER. Unmatched junction bases numbered 10, after V lost 3 bases and J lost 0 bases. CDR3 DNA: TGCGCCAGCAGCCAGAGCGCCGGGACAGGGGCTCCGAACACCGGGGAGCTGTTTTTT. Protein: CASSQSAGTGAPNTGELFF.

V usage is TRBV7-2 and J usage is TRBJ2-3; TRBD1 matches 9 bases. Germline lookup yields CDR1 SGHTA and CDR2 FQGNSA. CDR3 length: 16 residues. V lost 3 bases to trimming and J lost 2 bases; unmatched junction nucleotides: 6. CDR3 amino acids: CASSFPDRGYTDTQYF. Written as DNA, the CDR3 is TGTGCCAGCAGCTTCCCGGACAGGGGTTACACAGATACGCAGTATTTT.

In its sample, this clone was seen a few times. The chain uses TRBV5-4 and TRBJ2-7; 9 nucleotides agree with TRBD2. Germline V gives CDR1 SGHNT, CDR2 YYREEE (reference sequence). The CDR3 is 14 residues long. V lost 0 bases, J lost 5 bases, and 3 bases stayed unmatched. This CDR3 reads CASSLGLAANEQYF. The CDR3 DNA is TGTGCCAGCAGCTTGGGACTAGCGGCTAACGAGCAGTACTTC.

This chain links TRBV11-2 with TRBJ1-5, with 9 bases aligning to TRBD1. J gave up 5 bases and V 8 bases, and 7 bases lay outside the gene matches. Germline V lookup: CDR1 SGHAT, CDR2 FQNNGV. This CDR3 is built from 14 residues. CDR3 sequence: CASRGTGLDQPQHF. In nucleotides, the CDR3 is TGTGCCAGCCGGGGGACAGGGTTGGATCAGCCCCAGCATTTT.

This chain uses TRBV28 with TRBJ2-7; maybe TRBD2 (5 bases). This CDR3 has 20 amino acids. The germline V gene has CDR1 MDHEN and CDR2 SYDVKM. Deletions cut 5 bases from V and 6 bases from J, with 35 bases between. CDR3 residues: CASSPLGRGSTIPQQLEQYF. The CDR3 DNA follows: TGTGCCAGCAGTCCCCTCGGCCGCGGGTCCACCATCCCCCAGCAGCTCGAGCAGTACTTC. The complete variable domain, with remaining parts taken from reference TRBV28 and TRBJ2-7, reads DVKVTQSSRYLVKRTGEKVFLECVQDMDHENMFWYRQDPGLGLRLIYFSYDVKMKEKGDIPEGYSVSREKKERFSLILESASTNQTSMYLCASSPLGRGSTIPQQLEQYFGPGTRLTVT.

The rearrangement uses TRBV27 and TRBJ2-7, with D possibly being TRBD2 (7 bases). This CDR3 region has 14 residues. Trimming shortened V by 6 bases and J by 2 bases, and 14 bases separated the two germline ends. Germline CDR1 MNHEY, CDR2 SMNVEV (reference sequence). The CDR3 DNA is TGTGCCAGCAGCCTAAAGGGGGGGACCTACGAGCAGTACTTC. Encoded protein: CASSLKGGTYEQYF.

This chain joins TRBV5-8 and TRBJ1-5; TRBD1 matches 10 bases. The CDR3 covers 14 residues. With 4 bases clipped from V and 7 bases from J, the junction kept 5 bases outside the gene matches. From germline, CDR1 is SGHTS and CDR2 YDEGEE. The CDR3: CASSRTGGLQPQHF. CDR3 bases: TGTGCCAGCAGCCGGACAGGGGGGTTACAGCCCCAGCATTTT.

With regard to this clone: A read error may account for a junction end that differs from germline. The sample carries other DNA sequences with the same CDR3. The rearrangement uses TRBV28 and TRBJ1-1; 8 nucleotides align to TRBD1. The CDR3 runs to 17 residues. CDR1 is MDHEN, CDR2 SYDVKM, per germline. CDR3 amino acids: CASRLKQGGIGNTEAFF. CDR3 nucleotides: TGTGCCAGCAGGCTCAAACAGGGGGGGATAGGAAACACTGAAGCCTTCTTT. Combining the CDR3 with reference TRBV28 and TRBJ1-1 gives the whole variable domain DVKVTQSSRYLVKRTGEKVFLECVQDMDHENMFWYRQDPGLGLRLIYFSYDVKMKEKGDIPEGYSVSREKKERFSLILESASTNQTSMYLCASRLKQGGIGNTEAFFGQGTRLTVV.

The genes are TRBV28 and TRBJ2-1, with 10 bases matching TRBD2. This CDR3 is 18 amino acids long. V shed 6 bases and J 9 bases; nucleotides not matched to a gene: 20. CDR1 and CDR2 (germline): MDHEN, SYDVKM. The CDR3 region has the DNA TGTGCCAGCAGAGCCCCGGGACAGCGGGGGGGCCACGGCGGTGAGCAGTTCTTC. It is translated as CASRAPGQRGGHGGEQFF.

A remark on this clone: The sample carries other DNA sequences with the same CDR3. The genes are TRBV2 and TRBJ1-5; TRBD1 is a possible D gene (5 bases). This CDR3 has 14 residues. Trimming took off 7 bases at V and 7 bases at J, with 17 bases between the two ends. The germline V gene encodes CDR1 SNHLY and CDR2 FYNNEI. CDR3 coding DNA: TGTGCCAGCACCGGTCTCCGGGGGAAGCAGCCCCAGCATTTT. Amino acid sequence: CASTGLRGKQPQHF. The complete variable domain, with remaining parts taken from reference TRBV2 and TRBJ1-5, reads EPEVTQTPSHQVTQMGQEVILRCVPISNHLYFYWYRQILGQKVEFLVSFYNNEISEKSEIFDDQFSVERPDGSNFTLKIRSTKLEDSAMYFCASTGLRGKQPQHFGDGTRLSIL.

This clone was counted once. This chain links TRBV21-1 with TRBJ2-2; the D call of TRBD1 is as the table states it, not checked on the DNA. TRBV21-1 is tagged as a pseudogene. CDR3 size: 15 residues. CDR3 loop: CASSIGQGASGELFF. The CDR3 DNA sequence: TGTGCCAGCAGCATTGGACAGGGGGCGAGCGGGGAGCTGTTTTTT.

The chain has TRBV4-1 and TRBJ2-1; 14 nucleotides agree with TRBD2. The CDR3 length is 17 residues. V shed 4 bases and J 2 bases; nucleotides not matched to a gene: 4. Germline CDR1 MGHRA, CDR2 YSYEKL. CDR3 in DNA: TGCGCCAGCAGCCCCCAGGGACTAGCGGGAGCCTACAATGAGCAGTTCTTC. Amino acids: CASSPQGLAGAYNEQFF.

CDR3 DNA: TGTGCCAGTAGTATCGGGGGTGCGAACACTGAAGCTTTCTTT. It encodes CASSIGGANTEAFF. V usage is TRBV19 and J usage is TRBJ1-1; maybe TRBD1 (5 bases). From germline, CDR1 is LNHDA and CDR2 SQIVND (reference sequence). Deletions cut 3 bases from V and 1 base from J, with 9 bases between. This CDR3 is built from 14 residues.

The CDR3 DNA sequence: TGTGCCAGCAGTTTTGAGGAGGAGGCGTACTCTGGAAACACCATATATTTT. Its translation: CASSFEEEAYSGNTIYF. The V and J genes are TRBV2 and TRBJ1-3; D gene uncertain. This CDR3 spans 17 amino acids. The V and J ends lost 5 bases and 0 bases respectively, with 17 bases between them. Germline V gene sequence: CDR1 SNHLY, CDR2 FYNNEI. Looking up the rest from reference TRBV2 and TRBJ1-3 gives the full variable domain: EPEVTQTPSHQVTQMGQEVILRCVPISNHLYFYWYRQILGQKVEFLVSFYNNEISEKSEIFDDQFSVERPDGSNFTLKIRSTKLEDSAMYFCASSFEEEAYSGNTIYFGEGSWLTVV.

CDR3 bases: TGCAGCGTTGAAGTTAGGACAGGGCCCCACAATGAGCAGTTCTTC. Protein: CSVEVRTGPHNEQFF. The V call is TRBV29-1, the J call TRBJ2-1; 8 bases agree with TRBD1. V shed 1 base, J shed 5 bases, and the junction held 7 bases outside the gene matches. The CDR3 sequence is 15 residues long. Germline CDR1 is SQVTM and CDR2 is ANQGSEA.

The rearrangement uses TRBV20-1 and TRBJ2-7; D gene ambiguous. CDR1 DFQATT and CDR2 SNEGSKA come from the germline V gene (reference sequence). Trimming left V 6 bases short and J 4 bases short, with 10 bases between. The CDR3 is 11 residues long. The CDR3 nucleotides are TGCAGTGCCCCTCGTGTTTACGAGCAGTACTTC. Its translation is CSAPRVYEQYF.

The gene calls are TRBV19 and TRBJ2-3, with 9 bases identical to TRBD2. V lost 4 bases to trimming and J lost 7 bases; unmatched junction nucleotides: 12. The CDR3 totals 16 residues. Germline loops: CDR1 LNHDA, CDR2 SQIVND (reference sequence). The CDR3 DNA sequence: TGTGCCAGTAGTAGTCTAGCGGGGCCCCCGTCTTATACGCAGTATTTT. Its translation: CASSSLAGPPSYTQYF.

The chain joins TRBV7-4 to TRBJ1-1; 8 bases agree with TRBD1. With V trimmed by 2 bases and J by 0 bases, 2 bases remained unmatched. In germline, CDR1 is SGHVT, CDR2 SQSDAQ. The length of the CDR3 is 15 residues. CDR3 in amino acids: CASSLSGGLNTEAFF. The CDR3 DNA reads as TGTGCCAGCAGCTTATCAGGGGGCCTGAACACTGAAGCTTTCTTT. Using reference TRBV7-4 and TRBJ1-1 for the parts outside the CDR3, the full variable domain is GAGVSQSPRYKVAKRGRDVALRCDSISGHVTLYWYRQTLGQGSEVLTYSQSDAQRDKSGRPSGRFSAERPERSVSTLKIQRTEQGDSAVYLCASSLSGGLNTEAFFGQGTRLTVV.

The genes are TRBV15 and TRBJ2-7, with 11 nucleotides matching TRBD2. The CDR3 has 16 amino acids. The junction had 10 bases not matched to a gene; V was cut back by 3 bases and J by 6 bases. Germline V gives CDR1 LNHNV, CDR2 YYDKDF (reference sequence). CDR3: CATSSMGLAGGVEQYF. CDR3 coding DNA: TGTGCCACCAGCAGTATGGGGCTAGCGGGAGGTGTCGAGCAGTACTTC.

The chain employs TRBV5-1 and TRBJ2-4; 7 positions match TRBD1. V lost 4 bases, J lost 0 bases, and 10 bases stayed unmatched. In germline, CDR1 is SGHRS, CDR2 YFSETQ. The CDR3 loop spans 17 amino acids. CDR3 nucleotides: TGCGCCAGCAGCGAACGGACAGGAGCCATAGCCAAAAACATTCAGTACTTC. Its translation: CASSERTGAIAKNIQYF.

The chain links TRBV25-1 to TRBJ1-1; a possible D gene is TRBD1 (6 bases). V shed 2 bases and J shed 3 bases, with 10 bases lying between them. This CDR3 spans 14 amino acids. Germline V CDR1 and CDR2: MGHDK, SYGVNS. CDR3 amino acids: CASSEENRDTEAFF. As DNA, the CDR3 is TGTGCCAGCAGTGAAGAGAACAGGGACACTGAAGCTTTCTTT. Supplemented by reference TRBV25-1 and TRBJ1-1, the full variable domain reads EADIYQTPRYLVIGTGKKITLECSQTMGHDKMYWYQQDPGMELHLIHYSYGVNSTEKGDLSSESTVSRIRTEHFPLTLESARPSHTSQYLCASSEENRDTEAFFGQGTRLTVV.

The J gene is TRBJ1-3, the V gene TRBV11-2, with a tentative D call TRBD1 (6 bases). Germline CDR1 and CDR2: SGHAT and FQNNGV. The CDR3 loop spans 15 amino acids. Trimming left V 5 bases short and J 4 bases short, with 15 bases between. CDR3 in amino acids: CASSALQGYGNTIYF. The CDR3 nucleotides are TGTGCCAGCAGCGCCCTACAGGGATACGGAAACACCATATATTTT.

This chain joins TRBV11-1 and TRBJ2-2; a possible D gene is TRBD2 (6 bases). The V and J ends lost 3 bases and 4 bases respectively, with 6 bases between them. CDR1 and CDR2 (germline): SGHAT, FQDESV (reference sequence). The CDR3 runs to 13 residues. The DNA for the CDR3 is TGTGCCAGCAGCTTGGAGGGCACCGGGGAGCTGTTTTTT. It codes for CASSLEGTGELFF.